Sequencing of this TCR beta chain was carried out in a study of cytotoxic CD8 clonotypes in ibrutinib-treated CLL (dated by TCRdb to the early 2020s). Regarding the research as a whole: The cohort had eleven to twelve relapsed/refractory and approximately 15 treatment-naive patients; about 17 were IGHV unmutated. Cryopreserved peripheral blood mononuclear cells were obtained before treatment, at response, and at either sustained remission or disease progression. Samples averaged approximately 260,000 productive templates and 90,000 to 100,000 productive rearrangements. Response samples were taken after a median of roughly a year on treatment, ranging from roughly 6 to 36 months. Responses were partial in some 24 patients and complete in 2; after median roughly 69 months follow-up, approximately 15 stayed in remission and around 12 progressed. Every remission and progressive disease sample was obtained while ibrutinib was still being received by the patients. Of the 86 participants in the trial, roughly 25 had longitudinal samples available. Results the study describes overall, beyond this receptor: Public clonotypes were rare and either shrank or stayed stable during treatment, and the rise in clonality at ibrutinib response reflected expansion of private clonotypes. Sustained-remission and progressing patients did not have matched sampling times, and lymph node repertoires were not examined. Baseline clonality was found to be higher than that of age-matched healthy donors and was strongly correlated with circulating CD8+ T-cell counts. At ibrutinib response clonality went up, during sustained remission it held steady, and at progression it dropped back toward baseline.

Concerning this clone itself: No cognate antigen has been identified for it. The sample holds no much larger clone one base away, and base qualities are not on file.

The time point label corresponds to: around 2 years on ibrutinib. Approximately 2 micrograms of genomic DNA were extracted from cryopreserved PBMCs for TCR beta library preparation. High-throughput TCR beta sequencing was performed on longitudinal blood samples from CLL patients receiving ibrutinib monotherapy. The patients took part in an open-label, single-center phase 2 trial of ibrutinib monotherapy. For CDR1 and CDR2, the germline V gene lists ENHRY and SYGVKD. Taken from cysteine to phenylalanine, the CDR3 has 14 residues. The DNA shown is the 42-base CDR3, in frame from base 1. V and J are trimmed by 6 bases and 10 bases, and the gene matches miss 13 bases of the junction. Each clonotype received, on average, 10x coverage in deep resolution sequencing performed on a MiSeq, where the target depth lay between 1 in 1 million and 1 in 200,000 T cells. TCR beta libraries were generated with the immunoSEQ hsTCRB Kit. The source study handled its data this way. ImmunoSEQ Data Assistant and ImmunoSEQ Analyzer were used for data analysis, and V, D and J genes were assigned according to IMGT definitions. Clonality, which ranges from 0 to 1, was calculated as one minus the normalized Shannon entropy of productive rearrangement frequencies. Only overrepresented clonotypes making up at least 0.05% of each patient's repertoire were included in the public clonotype analysis. Thirteen age-matched healthy donor repertoires from immuneACCESS served as clonality controls. TCRdb holds this immuneACCESS table with in-frame rearrangements only. Some clones are missing; in checked studies, unresolved V genes explain under half, and the rest has no known cause. That table supplies the V and J calls and clone size; D and trimming were determined from the DNA. This sample holds about 150,000 clones; about 70% were observed only once. The top ten hold about 5% of the sample.

The receptor was isolated from a human donor with chronic lymphocytic leukemia. The rearrangement joined TRBV10-3 to TRBJ1-1, with 8 bases matching TRBD1. The sequencing used PBMCs, collected after 24 months of ibrutinib treatment. Here is the DNA: TGTGCCATCAGGGGGGGGATTGGACAGGGAAGAGCTTTCTTT. Its translation is CAIRGGIGQGRAFF.